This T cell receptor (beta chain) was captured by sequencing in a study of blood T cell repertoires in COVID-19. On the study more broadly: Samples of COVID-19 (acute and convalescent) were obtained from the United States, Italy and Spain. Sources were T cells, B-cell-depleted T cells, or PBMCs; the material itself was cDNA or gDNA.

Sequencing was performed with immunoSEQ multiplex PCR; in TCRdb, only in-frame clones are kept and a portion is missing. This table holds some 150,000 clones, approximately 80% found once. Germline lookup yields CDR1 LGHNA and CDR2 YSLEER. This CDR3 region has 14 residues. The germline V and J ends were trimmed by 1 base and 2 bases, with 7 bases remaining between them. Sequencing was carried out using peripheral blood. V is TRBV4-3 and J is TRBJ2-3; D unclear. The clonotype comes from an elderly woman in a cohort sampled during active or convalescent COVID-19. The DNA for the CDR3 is TGCGCCAGCAGCCAAGGACTCCCCACAGATACGCAGTATTTT. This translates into CASSQGLPTDTQYF.